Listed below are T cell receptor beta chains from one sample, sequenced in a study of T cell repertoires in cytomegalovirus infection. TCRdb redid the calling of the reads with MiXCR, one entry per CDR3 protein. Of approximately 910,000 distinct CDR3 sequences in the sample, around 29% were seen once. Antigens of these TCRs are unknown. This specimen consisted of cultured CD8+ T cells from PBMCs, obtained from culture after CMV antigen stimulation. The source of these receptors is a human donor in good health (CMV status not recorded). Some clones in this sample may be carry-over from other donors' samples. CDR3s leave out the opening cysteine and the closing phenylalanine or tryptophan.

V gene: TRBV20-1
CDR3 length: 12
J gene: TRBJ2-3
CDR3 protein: SAEMDRGTDTQY

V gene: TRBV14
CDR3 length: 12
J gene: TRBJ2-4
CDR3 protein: ASSQSGDKNIQY

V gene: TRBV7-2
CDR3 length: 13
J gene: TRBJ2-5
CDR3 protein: ASRPRGTSQETQY

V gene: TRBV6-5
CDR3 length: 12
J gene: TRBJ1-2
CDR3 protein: ASSYSRTGIGYT

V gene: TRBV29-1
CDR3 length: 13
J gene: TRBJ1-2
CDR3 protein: SVEDLQTGEYGYT

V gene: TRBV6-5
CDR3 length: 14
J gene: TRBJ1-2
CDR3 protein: ASSYSRFGTVYGYT

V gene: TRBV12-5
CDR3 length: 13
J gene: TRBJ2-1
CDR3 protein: ASGHPSQGINEQF

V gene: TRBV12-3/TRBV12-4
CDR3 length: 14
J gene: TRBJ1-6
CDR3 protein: ASSLAGQSFNSPLH

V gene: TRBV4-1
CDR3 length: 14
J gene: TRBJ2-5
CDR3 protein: ASSQVSSGGQETQY

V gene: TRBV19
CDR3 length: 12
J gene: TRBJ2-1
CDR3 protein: ASSFRTVGNEQF

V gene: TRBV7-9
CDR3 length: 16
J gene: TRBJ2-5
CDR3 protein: ASSSMDYAGRFQETQY

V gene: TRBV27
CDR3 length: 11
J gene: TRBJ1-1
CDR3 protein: ASSLSTTTEAF

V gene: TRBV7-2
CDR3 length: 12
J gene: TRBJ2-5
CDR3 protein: ASSRRGLVETQY

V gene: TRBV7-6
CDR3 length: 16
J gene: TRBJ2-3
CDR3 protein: ASSARGLAGGPADTQY

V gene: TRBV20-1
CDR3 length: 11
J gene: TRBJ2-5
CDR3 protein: SARMAAQETQY

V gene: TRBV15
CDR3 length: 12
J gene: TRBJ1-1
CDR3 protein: ASLDGGLNTEAF

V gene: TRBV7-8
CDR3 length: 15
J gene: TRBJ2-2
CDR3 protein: ASSPASGGASGGELF

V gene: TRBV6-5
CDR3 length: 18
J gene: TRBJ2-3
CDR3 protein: ASSYWSGTGISASTDTQY

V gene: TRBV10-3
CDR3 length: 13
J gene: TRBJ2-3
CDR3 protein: AISASGGASDTQY

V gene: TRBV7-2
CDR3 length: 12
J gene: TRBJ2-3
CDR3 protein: ASSPSGHGDTQY

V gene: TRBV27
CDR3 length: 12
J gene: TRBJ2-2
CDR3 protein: ASSLTGGVGELF

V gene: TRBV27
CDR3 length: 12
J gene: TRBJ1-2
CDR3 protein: ASSAGTGMVGYT

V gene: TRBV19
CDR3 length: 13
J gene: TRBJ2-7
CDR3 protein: ASRTGKFPYYEQY

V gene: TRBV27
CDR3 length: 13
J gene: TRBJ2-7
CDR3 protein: ASSLTGGHSYEQY

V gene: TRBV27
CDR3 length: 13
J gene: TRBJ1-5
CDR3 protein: ASSIIRGETQPQH

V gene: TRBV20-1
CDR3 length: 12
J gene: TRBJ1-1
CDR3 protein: SARGGPGNTEAF

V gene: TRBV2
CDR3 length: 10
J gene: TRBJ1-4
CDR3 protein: ASSSQHEKLF

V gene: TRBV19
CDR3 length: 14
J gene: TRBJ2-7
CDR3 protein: ASNFGISGEPYEQY

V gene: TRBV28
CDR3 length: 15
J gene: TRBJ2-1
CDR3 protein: ASSFTRVGRENNEQF

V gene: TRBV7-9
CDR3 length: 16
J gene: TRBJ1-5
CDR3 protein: ASSKGQGSIDRNQPQH

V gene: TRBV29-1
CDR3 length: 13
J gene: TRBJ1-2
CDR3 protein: SVQQGKGFAYGYT

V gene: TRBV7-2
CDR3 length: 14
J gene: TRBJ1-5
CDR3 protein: ASSLVGPYSNQPQH

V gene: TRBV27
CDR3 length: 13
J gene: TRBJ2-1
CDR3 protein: ASSSPRGSYNEQF

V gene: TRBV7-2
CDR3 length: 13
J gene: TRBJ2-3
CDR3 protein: PSSLAWAGLDTQY

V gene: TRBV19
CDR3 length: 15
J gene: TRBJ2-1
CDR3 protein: ASSIGQEGIVSYEQF

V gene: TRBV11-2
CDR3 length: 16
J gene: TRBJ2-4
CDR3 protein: ASSPWTSGALAKNIQY

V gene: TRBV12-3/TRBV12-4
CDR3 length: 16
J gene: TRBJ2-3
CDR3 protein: ASSFVSGGVTSTDTQY

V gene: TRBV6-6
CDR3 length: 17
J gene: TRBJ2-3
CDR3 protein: ASSYRAGGLEVAQDTQY

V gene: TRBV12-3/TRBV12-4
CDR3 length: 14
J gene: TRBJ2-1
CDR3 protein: ASSPTGLSSYNEQF

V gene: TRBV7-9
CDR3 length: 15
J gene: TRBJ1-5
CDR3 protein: ASSLEGIGFLNQPQH

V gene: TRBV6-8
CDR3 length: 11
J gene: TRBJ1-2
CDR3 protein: ASRWRDTYGYT

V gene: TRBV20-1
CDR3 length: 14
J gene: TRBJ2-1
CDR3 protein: SAARPGQGSYNEQF

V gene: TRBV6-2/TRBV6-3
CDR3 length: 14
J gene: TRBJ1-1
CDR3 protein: ASSPNMDGPNTEAF

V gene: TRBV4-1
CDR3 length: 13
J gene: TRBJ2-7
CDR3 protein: ASSPEIQGSGEQY

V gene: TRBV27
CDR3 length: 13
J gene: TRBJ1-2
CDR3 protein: ASSEGQGFGYGYT

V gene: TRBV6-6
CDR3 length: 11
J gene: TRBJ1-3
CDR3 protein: ASSPTAGNTIY

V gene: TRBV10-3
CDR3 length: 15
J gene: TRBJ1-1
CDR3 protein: AIIWTGPSNGRTEAF